A selection of T cell receptor beta chains follows, all from one sample in a study of blood T cell repertoires in COVID-19. Sequencing used immunoSEQ multiplex PCR; TCRdb keeps in-frame clones, though not all of them. Here the sample spans under 200,000 clones, 75% to 85% being singletons. The sequenced sample was peripheral blood. These receptors originate from a human donor in a cohort sampled during active COVID-19. CDR3s include the opening cysteine and the closing phenylalanine or tryptophan. A D gene is named only where the DNA matches it firmly. The size entry is marked missing in some rows and otherwise reads once, few, many or a size class.

D,J,V,size,DNA,CDR3
TRBD1,TRBJ1-2,TRBV6-5,once,TGTGCCAGCAGTCCCTCTAGAGGGACAGTCGGGGGCTACACCTTC,CASSPSRGTVGGYTF
TRBD2,TRBJ2-1,TRBV7-2,-,TGTGCCAGCAGCCCCGTGGCAGCGGGGACCTACAATGAGCAGTTCTTC,CASSPVAAGTYNEQFF
-,TRBJ2-2,TRBV28,-,TGTGCCAGCAGTACCCACAGGACCGGCGGGGAGCTGTTTTTT,CASSTHRTGGELFF
TRBD1,TRBJ1-2,TRBV28,-,TGTGCCAGCACCAGGACAGGGATCAACTATGGCTACACCTTC,CASTRTGINYGYTF
TRBD1,TRBJ1-1,TRBV27,-,TGTGCCAGCAGTTTATTTCCCACAGGTCAGGGGGGTGAAGCTTTCTTT,CASSLFPTGQGGEAFF
-,TRBJ2-7,TRBV10-3,-,TGTGCCATCAGTGATCCGGGAATGAGTTCCTACGAGCAGTACTTC,CAISDPGMSSYEQYF
TRBD1,TRBJ1-1,TRBV3-1/TRBV3-2,-,TGTGCCAGCAGCCAAGCAACAGGGGTGACTGAAGCTTTCTTT,CASSQATGVTEAFF
-,TRBJ1-2,TRBV19,-,TGTGCCAGTAATCCCCCGGGACCCCGCGCGGGGGGCTACACCTTC,CASNPPGPRAGGYTF
-,TRBJ2-3,TRBV3-1/TRBV3-2,-,TGTGCCAGCAGCCAAGATTCTCAGGGGTCAGATACGCAGTATTTT,CASSQDSQGSDTQYF
TRBD1,TRBJ2-7,TRBV28,-,TGTGCCAGCAGTCCCCCCCAGGGGGCGGGGGAGCAGTACTTC,CASSPPQGAGEQYF
-,TRBJ1-4,TRBV19,once,TGTGCCAGTAGGCGGGGCGCCGGAACCCCGGCTGAAAAACTGTTTTTT,CASRRGAGTPAEKLFF
-,TRBJ1-1,TRBV9,-,TGTGCCAGCAGCCCGAACAGGGATGAGAACACTGAAGCTTTCTTT,CASSPNRDENTEAFF
TRBD2,TRBJ2-1,TRBV9,-,TGTGCCAGCAGCGTTAGCGGGGGGGCAAGCTCCTACAATGAGCAGTTCTTC,CASSVSGGASSYNEQFF
-,TRBJ2-7,TRBV11-2,few,TGTGCCAGCAGCTTAGCTGGCAGCGCTGTCTACGAGCAGTACTTC,CASSLAGSAVYEQYF
TRBD1,TRBJ1-2,TRBV15,-,TGTGCCACCAGCAGAGAGCAGGGGGGCTATGGCTACACCTTC,CATSREQGGYGYTF
-,TRBJ2-2,TRBV6-2/TRBV6-3,-,TGTGCCAGCAGTCCCTATCGGGCTCCGGGGACCGGGGAGCTGTTTTTT,CASSPYRAPGTGELFF
TRBD1,TRBJ1-3,TRBV14,-,TGTGCCAGCAGCCAATTTTCTTCGCGGACAGGGATGTCTGGAAACACCATATATTTT,CASSQFSSRTGMSGNTIYF
TRBD1,TRBJ1-5,TRBV19,once,TGTGCCAGTAGTATAGATCGGATAGGGGGCGGGCAGCCCCAGCATTTT,CASSIDRIGGGQPQHF
-,TRBJ2-7,TRBV19,-,TGTGCCAGTAGTATGGGCCAGGGATACGAGCAGTACTTC,CASSMGQGYEQYF
TRBD1,TRBJ2-7,TRBV5-4,-,TGTGCCAGCAGCCTGGGACAGTCCTTGACCTACGAGCAGTACTTC,CASSLGQSLTYEQYF
-,TRBJ2-1,TRBV5-1,-,TGCGCCAGCAGCTTACTTAGTAACTATGAGCAGTTCTTC,CASSLLSNYEQFF
-,TRBJ1-4,TRBV6-6,-,TGTGCCAGCCGGGATAATGAAAAACTGTTTTTT,CASRDNEKLFF
-,TRBJ2-3,TRBV7-4,-,TGTGCCAGCAGCTTAGTTTTTCTGAGCACAGATACGCAGTATTTT,CASSLVFLSTDTQYF